What follows are 14 T cell receptor beta chains derived from one specimen sequenced in a study of T cell repertoires and HLA-DP antigens. Repertoires were generated with immunoSEQ multiplex PCR, while TCRdb's copy carries only in-frame clones and drops some. The data contain roughly 73,000 clones, 80% of them singletons. Their target antigens are unknown. The sample comprised CD4+ T cells from PBMCs. These receptors originate from a man in his sixties in good health and CMV-seronegative.

This chain uses TRBV10-3 with TRBJ1-6; 11 nucleotides match TRBD1. Germline CDR1 is ENHRY and CDR2 is SYGVKD. This CDR3 region has 17 residues. V was pared by 6 bases and J by 0 bases, with 4 bases of the junction left unmatched. The CDR3, as DNA: TGTGCCATCAGGGGAGGACAGGGGGCCTCCTATAATTCACCCCTCCACTTT. Its translation is CAIRGGQGASYNSPLHF.

The chain links TRBV28 to TRBJ2-3; 8 nucleotides agree with TRBD1. CDR3 length: 14 amino acids. The germline gives CDR1 MDHEN, CDR2 SYDVKM. J gave up 2 bases and V 6 bases, and 4 bases lay outside the gene matches. Written as DNA, the CDR3 is TGTGCCAGCAGCAGGACAGGGTACACAGATACGCAGTATTTT. Encoded protein: CASSRTGYTDTQYF.

This clone was found once. The CDR3 is CASSPRAGGYGETQYF. The CDR3 DNA reads as TGTGCCAGCAGCCCCCGCGCAGGGGGATATGGGGAGACCCAGTACTTC. This chain links TRBV7-2 with TRBJ2-5; 7 bases agree with TRBD1. V trimming: 5 bases; J trimming: 5 bases; junction bases outside the gene matches: 14. CDR3 length: 16 residues. CDR1 and CDR2 from the germline V gene are SGHTA and FQGNSA.

The chain recombines TRBV14 with TRBJ1-2; 7 bases agree with TRBD1. The V and J ends lost 1 base and 7 bases, in that order; junction bases with no gene match: 3. Germline V lookup: CDR1 SGHDN, CDR2 FVKESK. This CDR3 is built from 13 residues. The CDR3 region has the DNA TGTGCCAGCAGCCAAGTCCGGGACAGTGGCTACACCTTC. Encoded protein: CASSQVRDSGYTF. The variable domain in full, with the rest retrieved from reference TRBV14 and TRBJ1-2, is EAGVTQFPSHSVIEKGQTVTLRCDPISGHDNLYWYRRVMGKEIKFLLHFVKESKQDESGMPNNRFLAERTGGTYSTLKVQPAELEDSGVYFCASSQVRDSGYTFGSGTRLTVV.

As concerns this clone: Different DNA sequences within this sample yield the same CDR3. The gene calls are TRBV30 and TRBJ2-6; D not certain. V was pared by 0 bases and J by 4 bases, with 4 bases between. Germline-derived CDR1 and CDR2 are GTSNPN and SVGIG (reference sequence). CDR3 length: 13 amino acids. The CDR3 sequence is CAWSVGGANVLTF. CDR3 sequence (DNA): TGTGCCTGGAGTGTGGGAGGGGCCAACGTCCTGACTTTC.

The V and J genes are TRBV5-4 and TRBJ1-2; D is ambiguous. Deletions cut 0 bases from V and 1 base from J, with 13 bases between. The CDR3 consists of 16 residues. Germline CDR1 reads SGHNT; CDR2 reads YYREEE (reference sequence). CDR3 loop: CASSLVGELSNYGYTF. CDR3 sequence (DNA): TGTGCCAGCAGCTTGGTGGGCGAGTTGAGTAACTATGGCTACACCTTC.

This clone was found once. The rearrangement uses TRBV10-3 and TRBJ2-1, with 13 bases lining up with TRBD2. The junction had 14 bases not matched to a gene; V was cut back by 3 bases and J by 9 bases. This CDR3 comprises 18 residues. In germline, CDR1 is ENHRY, CDR2 SYGVKD. In nucleotides, the CDR3 is TGTGCCATCAGTGACCCCGGGACTAGCGGGGCAAAGGGAGGTGAGCAGTTCTTC. It translates to CAISDPGTSGAKGGEQFF.

The chain joins TRBV7-2 to TRBJ2-1; possibly TRBD1 or TRBD2 for D (5 bases each). The CDR3 is 15 amino acids. CDR1 and CDR2 from the germline V gene are SGHTA and FQGNSA. V was pared by 5 bases and J by 3 bases, with 14 bases between. As DNA, the CDR3 is TGTGCCAGCAGCGTCGGGACGTCCGACTACAATGAGCAGTTCTTC. It encodes CASSVGTSDYNEQFF.

The genes are TRBV29-1 and TRBJ1-3, with 7 positions matching TRBD1. The V segment lost 3 bases and the J segment 4 bases; nucleotides outside the gene matches: 3. From germline, CDR1 is SQVTM and CDR2 ANQGSEA. The CDR3 covers 13 residues. CDR3 bases: TGCAGCGTTGAGGGGACAGCAGGAAACACCATATATTTT. Encoded protein: CSVEGTAGNTIYF.

This sequence joins TRBV18 and TRBJ2-5; D unclear. The germline V gene has CDR1 KGHSH and CDR2 LQKENI. The CDR3 runs to 12 residues. V lost 2 bases and J lost 8, with 9 bases in between. The DNA for the CDR3 is TGTGCCAGCTCACCAGAGCAGACCACCCAGTACTTC. Encoded protein: CASSPEQTTQYF.

The chain carries TRBV6-1 and TRBJ2-3, with a tentative D call TRBD1 (5 bases). This CDR3 comprises 13 residues. Trimming removed 7 bases from V and 2 bases from J, with 10 bases in between. Germline V gene data show CDR1 as MNHNS and CDR2 as SASEGT. This chain's CDR3 is CASTGIFTDTQYF. CDR3 bases: TGTGCCAGCACAGGGATTTTCACAGATACGCAGTATTTT.

V and J are TRBV27 and TRBJ2-7; D ambiguous. Germline V gene sequence: CDR1 MNHEY, CDR2 SMNVEV (reference sequence). The CDR3 extends over 13 amino acids. Trimming removed 5 bases from V and 3 bases from J, with 11 bases in between. The CDR3 sequence: CASSRQYRYEQYF. CDR3 sequence (DNA): TGTGCCAGCAGTCGGCAATATCGCTACGAGCAGTACTTC.

The rearrangement joins TRBV10-3 to TRBJ2-3; possible D gene TRBD2, 5 bases. V lost 5 bases and J lost 1, with 10 bases in between. CDR1 and CDR2 (germline): ENHRY, SYGVKD. The CDR3 length is 14 residues. CDR3 nucleotide sequence: TGTGCCATCAGTACGACTACCCGCACAGATACGCAGTATTTT. Its protein product is CAISTTTRTDTQYF.

The chain couples TRBV4-3 to TRBJ1-3, with D perhaps matching TRBD1 (5 bases). Trimming took off 0 bases at V and 3 bases at J, with 15 bases between the two ends. CDR3 length: 17 amino acids. Germline assignment: CDR1 LGHNA and CDR2 YSLEER. The CDR3 coding sequence is TGCGCCAGCAGCCAAGATCGCCGGGGGGTGATTGGAAACACCATATATTTT. Amino acids: CASSQDRRGVIGNTIYF.